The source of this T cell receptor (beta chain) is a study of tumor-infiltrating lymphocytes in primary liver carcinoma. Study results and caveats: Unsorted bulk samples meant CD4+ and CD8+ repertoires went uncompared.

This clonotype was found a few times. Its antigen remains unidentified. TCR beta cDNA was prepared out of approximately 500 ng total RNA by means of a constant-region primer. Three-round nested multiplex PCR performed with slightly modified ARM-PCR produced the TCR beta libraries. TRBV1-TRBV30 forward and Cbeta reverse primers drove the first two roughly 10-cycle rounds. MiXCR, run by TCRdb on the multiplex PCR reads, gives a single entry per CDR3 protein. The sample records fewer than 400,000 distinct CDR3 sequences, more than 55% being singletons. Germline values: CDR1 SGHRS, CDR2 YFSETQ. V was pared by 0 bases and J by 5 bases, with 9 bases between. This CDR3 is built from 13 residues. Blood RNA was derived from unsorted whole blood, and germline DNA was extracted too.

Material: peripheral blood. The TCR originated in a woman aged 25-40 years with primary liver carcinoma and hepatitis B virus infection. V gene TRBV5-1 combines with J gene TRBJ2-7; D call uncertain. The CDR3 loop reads CASSLVVSDEQYF. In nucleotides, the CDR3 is TGCGCCAGCAGCTTGGTGGTTTCGGACGAGCAGTACTTC.